This entry is about one TCR beta chain. What it binds is not known. This entry comes from a study of cytomegalovirus exposure and HLA in healthy donors. Study-wide results and caveats: According to an earlier analysis, most TCR beta V segments yielded productive rearrangements about 87% or about 30% of the time. A later analysis linked a missense DCLRE1C variant to TCR beta V- and J-gene trimming.

V dropped 0 bases and J dropped 5 bases, with 5 bases sitting between them. This CDR3 spans 12 amino acids. CDR1 is SGHVS, CDR2 FNYEAQ, per germline. Primers included in the PCR were 60 Vbeta and 13 Jbeta primers. TCRdb keeps only in-frame clones here, not all; method: immunoSEQ multiplex PCR. The sample records about 180,000 clones, 77% being singletons. This TCR was sampled from a man younger than 35 in good health and CMV-seronegative. This chain connects TRBV7-6 to TRBJ2-7; possible D gene TRBD2, 5 bases. The sample comprised PBMCs. CDR3 region: CASSLARDEQYF. CDR3 DNA sequence: TGTGCCAGCAGCTTAGCGCGGGACGAGCAGTACTTC.